This note documents a single T cell receptor beta chain sequence. Its recognized antigen is unknown. Gene names and germline sequences refer to the mouse in this case. The read ends 4 residues early relative to the CDR3; the germline J gene fills the gap. The CDR3, cysteine through phenylalanine, is 14 amino acids long. The DNA shown is the part of the CDR3 that was read: 30 bases, in frame from base 1. V is shortened by 4 bases, J by 2 bases, and the region joining them spans 11 bases. CDR1 is given as FNHDT and CDR2 as SITEND, both from the germline V gene (reference sequence). Library preparation used the immunoSEQ multiplex PCR assay. RNA was extracted from all samples and reverse transcribed into cDNA as template for TCR sequencing. First-strand cDNA was synthesized with SuperScript III using a 2:1 mix of oligo-dT and random hexamers. A synthetic immune receptor repertoire was used to gauge amplification bias, and whatever bias remained was removed computationally. Libraries were sequenced on Illumina HiSeq with 60 bp reads covering the CDR3, read from J toward V. The original pipeline was this. Raw reads were preprocessed for error removal, and CDR3 was defined according to IMGT conventions as running from the conserved cysteine to phenylalanine. Clonality was computed by normalizing Shannon entropy by log2 of the number of productive unique TCRs and subtracting the result from 1. Scalp TCRbeta sequences were cross-referenced with sorted blood CD4 and CD8 repertoires so that the CD4 or CD8 identity of scalp clones could be inferred. TCRdb obtained this table from immuneACCESS and retained in-frame rearrangements with V and J assigned. These tables miss some clones; where compared with another copy, unresolved V genes account for less than half of the shortfall, and the remainder is unexplained. That table supplies the V and J calls and clone size; D and trimming were determined from the DNA. For this sample the table reports 250,000 or so clones, with no clone seen just once. The ten largest clones represent 1.2% of the sample.

Pooled mouse cutaneous lymph node cells were stained for CD4, CD8alpha, NKG2D, NKG2ACE and other markers, then sorted on a BD Influx. The sample comes from a study of CD8+ T cells in alopecia areata (dated by TCRdb to 2016 to 2018). A note on the overall study: Female C3H/HeJ recipients, 7-10 weeks old, were grafted with skin from C3H/HeJ donors with spontaneous alopecia (6-12 months old). The study used high-throughput TCRbeta sequencing to examine T cell clonal expansion in alopecia areata, in both the C3H/HeJ mouse model and human patients. On the human side, TCRbeta sequencing was run on scalp tissue and on sorted CD4+ and CD8+ peripheral blood T cells from healthy controls and from alopecia areata patients with either patchy or totalis/universalis disease. Clonality in the scalp was compared among normal scalp (n=4), patchy alopecia areata scalp (n=8), and alopecia totalis/universalis scalp (n=8). RNA was obtained with the PAXgene miRNA kit for fixed scalp, the miRNeasy kit for PBMCs, and the RNeasy kit for mouse skin. Amplification of TCRbeta CDR3 regions was done by immunoSEQ multiplex PCR using 35 Vbeta forward primers and 13 Jbeta reverse primers. Study-level results and caveats: Scalp TCR repertoire analysis is complicated because resident alphabeta T cells in normal human skin are also sequenced, whereas mouse skin is dominated by gammadelta T cells. Compared with normal scalp, lesional scalp had higher clonality and more expanded CD8+ clones, particularly in alopecia totalis/universalis, a pattern that suggests antigenic drive. TCR sequences shared between patients were less clear than in mice, possibly partly because of HLA diversity in the patient population.

This sequence uses TRBV19 and TRBJ2-5; TRBD1 is perhaps the D gene, given 6 matching bases. This clonotype was sampled from a C3H/HeJ mouse with alopecia areata. For this strain, the MHC haplotype is H2-k. The sequenced sample consisted of CD4+ T cells sorted from a lymph node. The sequenced part of the CDR3 DNA is TGTGCCAGCAGTGCGGGACAATTCCAAGAC. It specifies CASSAGQFQD. The whole CDR3 sequence is CASSAGQFQDTQYF. Full variable domain (CDR3 extended with the reference TRBV19 and TRBJ2-5 proteins): GGIITQTPKFLIGQEGQKLTLKCQQNFNHDTMYWYRQDSGKGLRLIYYSITENDLQKGDLSEGYDASREKKSSFSLTVTSAQKNEMAVFLCASSAGQFQDTQYFGPGTRLLVL.